This TCR beta chain stems from a study of T cell responses to AZD1222 COVID-19 vaccine. Overall study findings and caveats: Reportedly, close to half of spike-specific TCRs are directed against unmutated variant regions.

This clone was seen a single time. Its cognate antigen is unknown. TCRdb keeps only in-frame clones here, not all; method: immunoSEQ multiplex PCR. The data contain some 200,000 clones, approximately 89% of them singletons. Per germline, CDR1 MNHNY and CDR2 SVGAGI (reference sequence). The CDR3 extends over 15 amino acids. The germline V and J ends were trimmed by 2 bases and 5 bases, with 13 bases remaining between them. The chain has TRBV6-6 and TRBJ1-5; perhaps TRBD1 as D (5 bases). The input for sequencing was peripheral blood, taken 28 days after the second AZD1222 dose. This clonotype was sampled from an adult who received the AZD1222 COVID-19 vaccine. CDR3: CASSYVRVVDQPQHF. CDR3 DNA: TGTGCCAGCAGTTACGTCAGGGTGGTAGATCAGCCCCAGCATTTT.